This record covers a single TCR beta chain. The antigen is undetermined. Generation of TCR beta libraries employed quantitative 5'-RACE incorporating molecular barcodes. TCRdb recomputed calls from the 5' RACE reads with MiXCR, one row per CDR3 protein. The table includes over 450,000 distinct CDR3 sequences, about 12% detected once. This sample stems from a study of CD8 T cells in ankylosing spondylitis. Findings of the study overall: Blood from ankylosing spondylitis patients appeared to carry a characteristic roughly 8-variant TCR beta motif. Reportedly, significant enrichment of disease-linked clones occurred in matched ankylosing spondylitis synovial fluid. Disease-associated clonotypes exhibited CD8+ identity and were relatively infrequent in peripheral blood. Both synovial fluid and blood in reactive arthritis had previously been reported to carry some motif variants.

Looked up from germline, CDR1 is SQVTM and CDR2 is ANQGSEA. The CDR3 loop spans 14 amino acids. The V segment lost 3 bases and the J segment 4 bases; nucleotides outside the gene matches: 7. J is TRBJ2-3 and V is TRBV29-1; TRBD2 matches 7 bases. This receptor was obtained from a male donor with ankylosing spondylitis. What was sequenced was blood, either unsorted or a sorted T cell fraction (not recorded which). The CDR3 bases are TGCAGCGTTGAGGGAGGGAAAGGATCAGATACGCAGTATTTT. Its protein is CSVEGGKGSDTQYF.